Listed below are T cell receptor beta chains from one sample, sequenced in a study of blood T cell repertoires in COVID-19. Measured with immunoSEQ multiplex PCR; TCRdb has only the in-frame clones, and not every one. The table has some 220,000 clones, around four fifths seen once. The sequenced material came from peripheral blood. The receptors stem from a man aged 50-60 years with acute or convalescent COVID-19. Both conserved end residues are part of each CDR3. A D gene is named only where the DNA matches it firmly. For some rows the clone size is stated as once, few or many, or as a class when expanded; others skip it.

V gene: TRBV25-1
D gene: -
J gene: TRBJ2-1
clone size: -
CDR3 DNA: TGTGCCAGCAATCAAGCGCAGGAGGGACAGTTCTTC
CDR3 protein: CASNQAQEGQFF

V gene: TRBV11-1
D gene: -
J gene: TRBJ2-7
clone size: -
CDR3 DNA: TGTGCCAGCAGCTTAGTGGCAGGGTCCCATATCCGCGAGCAGTACTTC
CDR3 protein: CASSLVAGSHIREQYF

V gene: TRBV28
D gene: -
J gene: TRBJ1-3
clone size: -
CDR3 DNA: TGTGCCAGCAGTTTACGGGGCTCTGGAAACACCATATATTTT
CDR3 protein: CASSLRGSGNTIYF

V gene: TRBV28
D gene: -
J gene: TRBJ1-1
clone size: -
CDR3 DNA: TGTGCCAGCAGTCCCCACAGGGTTGCCACTGAAGCTTTCTTT
CDR3 protein: CASSPHRVATEAFF

V gene: TRBV18
D gene: -
J gene: TRBJ2-5
clone size: -
CDR3 DNA: TGTGCCAGCTCACCAAGGACACACCAGTACCAAGAGACCCAGTACTTC
CDR3 protein: CASSPRTHQYQETQYF

V gene: TRBV7-8
D gene: TRBD1
J gene: TRBJ1-1
clone size: -
CDR3 DNA: TGTGCCAGCAGCACAGAGGGGGCGCGCTACACTGAAGCTTTCTTT
CDR3 protein: CASSTEGARYTEAFF

V gene: TRBV27
D gene: -
J gene: TRBJ1-1
clone size: -
CDR3 DNA: TGTGCCAGCAGTTTGGAGGGTTTTGGTGAAGCTTTCTTT
CDR3 protein: CASSLEGFGEAFF

V gene: TRBV25-1
D gene: TRBD2
J gene: TRBJ2-1
clone size: -
CDR3 DNA: TGTGCCAGCAGCCACAATAGCGGGGGGGTAAGACACAATGAGCAGTTCTTC
CDR3 protein: CASSHNSGGVRHNEQFF

V gene: TRBV6-1
D gene: TRBD1
J gene: TRBJ1-2
clone size: -
CDR3 DNA: TGTGCCAGCAGTGGCCCCGGGACAGGGGGGGCATCGCTCTATGGCTACACCTTC
CDR3 protein: CASSGPGTGGASLYGYTF

V gene: TRBV19
D gene: -
J gene: TRBJ2-7
clone size: -
CDR3 DNA: TGTGCCAGTAGTATCGGACAGTACAACTCCTACGAGCAGTACTTC
CDR3 protein: CASSIGQYNSYEQYF

V gene: TRBV5-5
D gene: TRBD2
J gene: TRBJ2-5
clone size: few
CDR3 DNA: TGTGCCAGCAGCTTGTCTCGACTAGCGTATCAAGAGACCCAGTACTTC
CDR3 protein: CASSLSRLAYQETQYF

V gene: TRBV11-3
D gene: -
J gene: TRBJ1-6
clone size: -
CDR3 DNA: TGTGCCAGCAGCAAAGACAGTAGCCCTCTCCACTTT
CDR3 protein: CASSKDSSPLHF

V gene: TRBV5-1
D gene: TRBD1
J gene: TRBJ1-2
clone size: -
CDR3 DNA: TGCGCCAGCAGCTTGCATCAGGACAGGGGCGGCGGCTACACCTTC
CDR3 protein: CASSLHQDRGGGYTF

V gene: TRBV6-5
D gene: -
J gene: TRBJ1-5
clone size: -
CDR3 DNA: TGTGCCAGCAGACTACAGGTAACGGGCAATCAGCCCCAGCATTTT
CDR3 protein: CASRLQVTGNQPQHF

V gene: TRBV6-2/TRBV6-3
D gene: -
J gene: TRBJ2-7
clone size: once
CDR3 DNA: TGTGCCAGCAGTTACACAACCTACGAGCAGTACTTC
CDR3 protein: CASSYTTYEQYF

V gene: TRBV7-9
D gene: -
J gene: TRBJ1-1
clone size: -
CDR3 DNA: TGTGCCAGCAGCTTGGACATTCGCATGAACACTGAAGCTTTCTTT
CDR3 protein: CASSLDIRMNTEAFF

V gene: TRBV19
D gene: TRBD2
J gene: TRBJ2-3
clone size: -
CDR3 DNA: TGTGCCAGTTCTCCTCCTTGGCTAACGGGGGGTACGCAGTATTTT
CDR3 protein: CASSPPWLTGGTQYF

V gene: TRBV30
D gene: -
J gene: TRBJ1-6
clone size: few
CDR3 DNA: TGTGCCTGGAGTGCCAGGGCCATTAGATCACCCCTCCACTTT
CDR3 protein: CAWSARAIRSPLHF

V gene: TRBV5-6
D gene: -
J gene: TRBJ1-1
clone size: few
CDR3 DNA: TGTGCCAGCAGCCTATACCATCGAAACACTGAAGCTTTCTTT
CDR3 protein: CASSLYHRNTEAFF

V gene: TRBV27
D gene: TRBD2
J gene: TRBJ2-3
clone size: -
CDR3 DNA: TGTGCCAGCAGTTTAAGGACTAGCGGGGGGACAGATACGCAGTATTTT
CDR3 protein: CASSLRTSGGTDTQYF

V gene: TRBV27
D gene: -
J gene: TRBJ2-2
clone size: -
CDR3 DNA: TGTGCCAGCAGTTTGCGGTCATCGGGCACCGGGGAGCTGTTTTTT
CDR3 protein: CASSLRSSGTGELFF

V gene: TRBV18
D gene: -
J gene: TRBJ1-1
clone size: -
CDR3 DNA: TGTGCCAGCTCACCAGAGGGGGGGAGTGAAGCTTTCTTT
CDR3 protein: CASSPEGGSEAFF

V gene: TRBV19
D gene: -
J gene: TRBJ2-6
clone size: -
CDR3 DNA: TGTGCCAGTAGTATTGTTCGAGGGTCTGGGGCCAACGTCCTGACTTTC
CDR3 protein: CASSIVRGSGANVLTF

V gene: TRBV5-5
D gene: TRBD1
J gene: TRBJ1-5
clone size: -
CDR3 DNA: TGTGCCAGCAGCTTGGGAGGGACAGGGGGTCAGCCCCAGCATTTT
CDR3 protein: CASSLGGTGGQPQHF

V gene: TRBV28
D gene: -
J gene: TRBJ1-2
clone size: -
CDR3 DNA: TGTGCCAGCAGATCCGGGATAGATTATGGCTACACCTTC
CDR3 protein: CASRSGIDYGYTF

V gene: TRBV11-2
D gene: -
J gene: TRBJ2-1
clone size: -
CDR3 DNA: TGTGCCAGCAGCTTAGGCGGTGAGCAGTTCTTC
CDR3 protein: CASSLGGEQFF

V gene: TRBV19
D gene: TRBD2
J gene: TRBJ2-1
clone size: -
CDR3 DNA: TGTGCCAGTAGTATAGCCACGGGAGGGTACAATGAGCAGTTCTTC
CDR3 protein: CASSIATGGYNEQFF

V gene: TRBV5-4
D gene: TRBD2
J gene: TRBJ2-7
clone size: -
CDR3 DNA: TGTGCCAGCAGCTTGGCGGCTAGCGGGACCTACGAGCAGTACTTC
CDR3 protein: CASSLAASGTYEQYF

V gene: TRBV5-1
D gene: TRBD2
J gene: TRBJ2-1
clone size: -
CDR3 DNA: TGCGCCAGCAGCCCGGGACTAGCGGGAGGGGATGAGCAGTTCTTC
CDR3 protein: CASSPGLAGGDEQFF

V gene: TRBV2
D gene: -
J gene: TRBJ1-5
clone size: -
CDR3 DNA: TGTGCCAGCCGAGGGCAGATTCTCGGTAGCAATCAGCCCCAGCATTTT
CDR3 protein: CASRGQILGSNQPQHF

V gene: TRBV10-3
D gene: -
J gene: TRBJ1-1
clone size: -
CDR3 DNA: TGTGCCATCAGTGACCGGGGGAACACTGAAGCTTTCTTT
CDR3 protein: CAISDRGNTEAFF

V gene: TRBV9
D gene: -
J gene: TRBJ2-7
clone size: -
CDR3 DNA: TGTGCCAGCAGCGCCCCCGACTTGCCCTACGAGCAGTACTTC
CDR3 protein: CASSAPDLPYEQYF

V gene: TRBV11-3
D gene: TRBD1
J gene: TRBJ1-4
clone size: once
CDR3 DNA: TGTGCCAGCAGCTTAAGTACAGGGGGCCGTGAAAAACTGTTTTTT
CDR3 protein: CASSLSTGGREKLFF

V gene: TRBV5-1
D gene: -
J gene: TRBJ1-6
clone size: -
CDR3 DNA: TGCGCCAGCAGCTTGGAAGGGGAAAATTCACCCCTCCACTTT
CDR3 protein: CASSLEGENSPLHF

V gene: TRBV11-1
D gene: TRBD1
J gene: TRBJ2-7
clone size: few
CDR3 DNA: TGTGCCAGCAGCTCGGGACAGACCTACGAGCAGTACTTC
CDR3 protein: CASSSGQTYEQYF

V gene: TRBV2
D gene: TRBD1
J gene: TRBJ1-4
clone size: -
CDR3 DNA: TGTGCCAGCAGGGCTACAGGGGGAAGAAGGGAAAAACTGTTTTTT
CDR3 protein: CASRATGGRREKLFF

V gene: TRBV11-2
D gene: TRBD2
J gene: TRBJ2-1
clone size: -
CDR3 DNA: TGTGCCAGCAGCTTACGCGGGGGTGAGCAGTTCTTC
CDR3 protein: CASSLRGGEQFF

V gene: TRBV10-2
D gene: -
J gene: TRBJ1-2
clone size: -
CDR3 DNA: TGCGCCAGCAGTGTGGAGGGAGGGTATGGCTACACCTTC
CDR3 protein: CASSVEGGYGYTF

V gene: TRBV12-2
D gene: -
J gene: TRBJ1-1
clone size: once
CDR3 DNA: TGTGCAAGTCGCTTTGGACAGTTGAACACTGAAGCTTTCTTT
CDR3 protein: CASRFGQLNTEAFF

V gene: TRBV7-3
D gene: -
J gene: TRBJ2-1
clone size: -
CDR3 DNA: TGTGCCAGCAGCTCCCCAGGGGCTGAGCAGTTCTTC
CDR3 protein: CASSSPGAEQFF

V gene: TRBV6-1
D gene: -
J gene: TRBJ1-2
clone size: -
CDR3 DNA: TGTGCCAGCAGTGGATACAGTGACGAGGGTCCATATGGCTACACCTTC
CDR3 protein: CASSGYSDEGPYGYTF

V gene: TRBV6-2/TRBV6-3
D gene: -
J gene: TRBJ1-5
clone size: -
CDR3 DNA: TGTGCCAGCAGTTATATGGGGCAGTTTATGCCCCAGCATTTT
CDR3 protein: CASSYMGQFMPQHF

V gene: TRBV5-4
D gene: TRBD1
J gene: TRBJ1-1
clone size: -
CDR3 DNA: TGTGCCAGCAGATTGGACAGGGTTTCTGAAGCTTTCTTT
CDR3 protein: CASRLDRVSEAFF

V gene: TRBV4-1
D gene: -
J gene: TRBJ1-5
clone size: -
CDR3 DNA: TGCGCCAGCAGCCAAGAGAGAGGAGGGTACCAGCCCCAGCATTTT
CDR3 protein: CASSQERGGYQPQHF

V gene: TRBV5-6
D gene: TRBD1
J gene: TRBJ2-7
clone size: -
CDR3 DNA: TGTGCCAGCAGCGTGGGACAGGTTTACTACGAGCAGTACTTC
CDR3 protein: CASSVGQVYYEQYF

V gene: TRBV30
D gene: TRBD2
J gene: TRBJ2-3
clone size: -
CDR3 DNA: TGTGCCTGGAGCGCTACTAGCGTGGCAGATACGCAGTATTTT
CDR3 protein: CAWSATSVADTQYF

V gene: TRBV5-8
D gene: TRBD2
J gene: TRBJ2-1
clone size: -
CDR3 DNA: TGTGCCAGCAGCTTGGTCACGGCTAGCGGGGCGTACAGCTCCTACAATGAGCAGTTCTTC
CDR3 protein: CASSLVTASGAYSSYNEQFF

V gene: TRBV7-9
D gene: -
J gene: TRBJ1-3
clone size: -
CDR3 DNA: TGTGCCAGCAGCTTCGGACAATCTTCAAACACCATATATTTT
CDR3 protein: CASSFGQSSNTIYF